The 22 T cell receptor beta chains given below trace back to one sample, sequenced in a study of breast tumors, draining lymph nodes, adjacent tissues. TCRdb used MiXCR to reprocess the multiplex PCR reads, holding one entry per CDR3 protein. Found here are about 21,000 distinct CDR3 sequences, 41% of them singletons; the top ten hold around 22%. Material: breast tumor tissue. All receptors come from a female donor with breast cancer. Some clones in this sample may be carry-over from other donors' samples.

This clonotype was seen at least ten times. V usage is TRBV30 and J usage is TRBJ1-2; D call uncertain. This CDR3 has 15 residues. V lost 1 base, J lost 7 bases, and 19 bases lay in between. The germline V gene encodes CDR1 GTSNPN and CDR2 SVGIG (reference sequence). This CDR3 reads CAWSAARGKGSGYTF. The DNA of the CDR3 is TGTGCCTGGAGTGCTGCCCGGGGTAAGGGAAGTGGCTACACCTTC.

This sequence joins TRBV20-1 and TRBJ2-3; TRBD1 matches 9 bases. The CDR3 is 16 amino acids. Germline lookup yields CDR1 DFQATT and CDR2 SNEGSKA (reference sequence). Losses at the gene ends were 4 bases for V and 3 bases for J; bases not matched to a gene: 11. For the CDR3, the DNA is TGCAGTGCTAAGGGGATGACAGGGGGGAGTACAGATACGCAGTATTTT. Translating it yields CSAKGMTGGSTDTQYF.

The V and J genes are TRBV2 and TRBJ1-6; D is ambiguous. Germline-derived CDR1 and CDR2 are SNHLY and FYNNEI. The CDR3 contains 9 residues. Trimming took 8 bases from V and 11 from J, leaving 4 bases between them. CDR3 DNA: TGTGCCAGCGACCCACCCCTCCACTTT. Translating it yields CASDPPLHF. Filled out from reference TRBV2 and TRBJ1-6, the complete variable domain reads EPEVTQTPSHQVTQMGQEVILRCVPISNHLYFYWYRQILGQKVEFLVSFYNNEISEKSEIFDDQFSVERPDGSNFTLKIRSTKLEDSAMYFCASDPPLHFGNGTRLTVT.

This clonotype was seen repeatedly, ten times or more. CDR3 nucleotides: TGCGCCAGCAGCCAAGACCGTACGGTGTTTATAACTGGGGCCAACGTCCTGACTTTC. Residues: CASSQDRTVFITGANVLTF. The genes are TRBV4-1 and TRBJ2-6; unclear D gene. This CDR3 spans 19 amino acids. Per germline, CDR1 MGHRA and CDR2 YSYEKL. V was cut by 0 bases and J by 2 bases, with 17 bases left in between.

The CDR3 loop is CASRQTGLDEQFF. The CDR3 DNA reads TGCGCCAGCAGGCAGACAGGGTTGGATGAGCAGTTCTTC. The V and J genes are TRBV5-1 and TRBJ2-1, with 7 bases matching TRBD1. This CDR3 has 13 residues. Trimming cost V 5 bases and J 8 bases; bases outside gene matches: 7. Germline values: CDR1 SGHRS, CDR2 YFSETQ.

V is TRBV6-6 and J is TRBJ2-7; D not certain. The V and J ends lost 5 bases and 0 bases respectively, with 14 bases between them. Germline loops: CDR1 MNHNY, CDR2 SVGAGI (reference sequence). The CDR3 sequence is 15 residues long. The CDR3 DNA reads TGTGCCAGCAGTGAAAGGGCAGGAACCTCCTACGAGCAGTACTTC. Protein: CASSERAGTSYEQYF.

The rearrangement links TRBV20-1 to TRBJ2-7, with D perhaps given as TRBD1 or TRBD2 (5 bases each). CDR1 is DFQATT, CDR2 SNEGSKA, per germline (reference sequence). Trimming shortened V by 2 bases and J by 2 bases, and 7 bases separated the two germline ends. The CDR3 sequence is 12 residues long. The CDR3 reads CSARRGPYEQYF. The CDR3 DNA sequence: TGCAGTGCTAGACGGGGCCCCTACGAGCAGTACTTC.

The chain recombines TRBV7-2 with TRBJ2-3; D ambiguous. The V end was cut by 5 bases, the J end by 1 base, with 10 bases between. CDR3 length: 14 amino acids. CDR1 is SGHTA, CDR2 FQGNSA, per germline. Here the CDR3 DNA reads TGTGCCAGCAGCCTTTCAGGCGGCACAGATACGCAGTATTTT. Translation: CASSLSGGTDTQYF.

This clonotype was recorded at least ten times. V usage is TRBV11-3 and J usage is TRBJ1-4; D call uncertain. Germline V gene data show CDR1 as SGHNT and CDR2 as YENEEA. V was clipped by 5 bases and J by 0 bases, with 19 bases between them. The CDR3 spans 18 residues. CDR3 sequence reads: CASSPRAILGATNEKLFF. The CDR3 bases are TGTGCCAGCAGCCCACGGGCGATCCTTGGTGCAACTAATGAAAAACTGTTTTTT.

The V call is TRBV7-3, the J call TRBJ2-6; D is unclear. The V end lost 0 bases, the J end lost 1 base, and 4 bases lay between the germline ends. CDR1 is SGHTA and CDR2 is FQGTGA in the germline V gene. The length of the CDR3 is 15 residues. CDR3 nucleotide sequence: TGTGCCAGCAGCTTAACCAATTCTGGGGCCAACGTCCTGACTTTC. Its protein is CASSLTNSGANVLTF. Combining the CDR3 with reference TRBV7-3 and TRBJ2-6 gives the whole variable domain GAGVSQTPSNKVTEKGKYVELRCDPISGHTALYWYRQSLGQGPEFLIYFQGTGAADDSGLPNDRFFAVRPEGSVSTLKIQRTERGDSAVYLCASSLTNSGANVLTFGAGSRLTVL.

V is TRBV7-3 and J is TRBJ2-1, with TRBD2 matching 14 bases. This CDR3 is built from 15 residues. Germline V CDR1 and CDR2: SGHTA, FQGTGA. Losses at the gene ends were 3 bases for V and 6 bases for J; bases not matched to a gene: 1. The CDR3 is CASSLGLAGVNEQFF. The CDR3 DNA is TGTGCCAGCAGCTTGGGACTAGCGGGAGTCAATGAGCAGTTCTTC.

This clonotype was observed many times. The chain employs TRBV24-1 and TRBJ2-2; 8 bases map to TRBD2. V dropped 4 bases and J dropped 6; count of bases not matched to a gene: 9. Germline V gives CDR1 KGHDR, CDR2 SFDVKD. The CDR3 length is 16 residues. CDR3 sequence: CATSDPGLGGPGELFF. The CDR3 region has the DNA TGTGCCACCAGTGACCCGGGACTAGGGGGTCCCGGGGAGCTGTTTTTT.

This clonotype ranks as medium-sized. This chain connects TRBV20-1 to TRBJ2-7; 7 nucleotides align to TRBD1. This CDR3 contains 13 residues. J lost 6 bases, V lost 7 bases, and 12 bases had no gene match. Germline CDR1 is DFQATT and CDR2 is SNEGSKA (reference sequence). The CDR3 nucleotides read TGCAGTGTTTCCGGGACAGTTGAATTCGAGCAGTACTTC. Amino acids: CSVSGTVEFEQYF.

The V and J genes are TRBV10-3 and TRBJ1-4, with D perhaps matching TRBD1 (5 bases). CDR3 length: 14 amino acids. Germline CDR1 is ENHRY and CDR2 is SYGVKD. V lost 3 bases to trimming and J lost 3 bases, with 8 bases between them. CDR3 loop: CAISEGHPNEKLFF. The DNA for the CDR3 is TGTGCCATCAGTGAAGGACACCCTAATGAAAAACTGTTTTTT.

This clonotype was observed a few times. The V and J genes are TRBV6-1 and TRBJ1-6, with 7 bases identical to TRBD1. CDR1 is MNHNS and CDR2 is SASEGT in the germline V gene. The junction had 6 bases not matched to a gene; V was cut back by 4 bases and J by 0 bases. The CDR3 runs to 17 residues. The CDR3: CASSGRQGSSYNSPLHF. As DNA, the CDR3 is TGTGCCAGCAGTGGTAGACAGGGTAGCTCCTATAATTCACCCCTCCACTTT.

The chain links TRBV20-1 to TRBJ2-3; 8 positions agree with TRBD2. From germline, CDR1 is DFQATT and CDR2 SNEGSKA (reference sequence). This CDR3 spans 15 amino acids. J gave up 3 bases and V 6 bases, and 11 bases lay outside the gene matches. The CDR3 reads CSAPNKRENTDTQYF. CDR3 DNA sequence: TGCAGTGCCCCAAATAAGCGGGAGAATACAGATACGCAGTATTTT.

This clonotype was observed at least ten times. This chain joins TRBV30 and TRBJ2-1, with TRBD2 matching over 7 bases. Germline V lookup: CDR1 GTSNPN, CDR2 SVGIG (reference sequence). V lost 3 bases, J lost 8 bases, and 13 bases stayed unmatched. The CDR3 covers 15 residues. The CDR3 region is CAWRSGEKWGYEQFF. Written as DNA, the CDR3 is TGTGCCTGGAGGAGCGGGGAGAAATGGGGGTATGAGCAGTTCTTC.

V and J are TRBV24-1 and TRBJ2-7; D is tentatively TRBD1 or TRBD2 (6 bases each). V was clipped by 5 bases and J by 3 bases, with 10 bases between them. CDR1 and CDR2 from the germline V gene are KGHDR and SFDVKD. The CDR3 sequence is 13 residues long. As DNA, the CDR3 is TGTGCCACCAGTGGGGGGGCCCACTACGAGCAGTACTTC. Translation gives CATSGGAHYEQYF.

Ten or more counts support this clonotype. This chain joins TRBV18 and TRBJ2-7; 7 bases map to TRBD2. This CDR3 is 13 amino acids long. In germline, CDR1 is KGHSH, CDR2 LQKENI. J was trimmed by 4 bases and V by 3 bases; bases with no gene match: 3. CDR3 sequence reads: CASSPSRGYEQYF. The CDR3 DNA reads TGTGCCAGCTCACCCTCGCGGGGGTACGAGCAGTACTTC.

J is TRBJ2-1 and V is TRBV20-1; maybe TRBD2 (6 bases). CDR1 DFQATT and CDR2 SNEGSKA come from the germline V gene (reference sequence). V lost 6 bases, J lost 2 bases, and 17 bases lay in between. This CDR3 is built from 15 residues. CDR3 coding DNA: TGCAGTGCGGCTGACACGGGACTCCCCTACAATGAGCAGTTCTTC. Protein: CSAADTGLPYNEQFF.

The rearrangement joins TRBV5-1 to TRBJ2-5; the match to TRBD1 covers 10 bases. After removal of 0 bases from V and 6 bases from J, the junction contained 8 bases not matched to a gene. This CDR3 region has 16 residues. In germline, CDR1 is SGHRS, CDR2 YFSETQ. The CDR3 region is CASSLVGTGVAQTQYF. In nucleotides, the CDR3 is TGCGCCAGCAGCTTGGTCGGGACAGGGGTTGCCCAGACCCAGTACTTC. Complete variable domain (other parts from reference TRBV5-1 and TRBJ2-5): KAGVTQTPRYLIKTRGQQVTLSCSPISGHRSVSWYQQTPGQGLQFLFEYFSETQRNKGNFPGRFSGRQFSNSRSEMNVSTLELGDSALYLCASSLVGTGVAQTQYFGPGTRLLVL.

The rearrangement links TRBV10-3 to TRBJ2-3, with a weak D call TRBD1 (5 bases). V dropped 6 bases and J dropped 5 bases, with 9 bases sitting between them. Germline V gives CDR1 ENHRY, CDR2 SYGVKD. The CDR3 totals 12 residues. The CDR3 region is CAIRGQGDTQYF. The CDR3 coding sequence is TGTGCCATCAGGGGGCAGGGAGATACGCAGTATTTT.